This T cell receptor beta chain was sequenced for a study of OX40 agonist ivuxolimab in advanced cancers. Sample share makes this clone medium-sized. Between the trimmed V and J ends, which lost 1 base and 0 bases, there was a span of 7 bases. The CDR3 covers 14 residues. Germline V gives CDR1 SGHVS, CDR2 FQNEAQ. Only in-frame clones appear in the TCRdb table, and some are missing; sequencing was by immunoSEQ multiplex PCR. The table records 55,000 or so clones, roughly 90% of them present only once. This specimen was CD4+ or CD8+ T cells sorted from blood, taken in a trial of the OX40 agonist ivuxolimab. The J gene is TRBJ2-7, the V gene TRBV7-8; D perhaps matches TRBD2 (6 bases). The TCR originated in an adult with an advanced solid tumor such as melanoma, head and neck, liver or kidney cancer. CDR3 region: CASSLEEGSYEQYF. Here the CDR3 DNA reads TGTGCCAGCAGCTTAGAGGAGGGCTCCTACGAGCAGTACTTC.